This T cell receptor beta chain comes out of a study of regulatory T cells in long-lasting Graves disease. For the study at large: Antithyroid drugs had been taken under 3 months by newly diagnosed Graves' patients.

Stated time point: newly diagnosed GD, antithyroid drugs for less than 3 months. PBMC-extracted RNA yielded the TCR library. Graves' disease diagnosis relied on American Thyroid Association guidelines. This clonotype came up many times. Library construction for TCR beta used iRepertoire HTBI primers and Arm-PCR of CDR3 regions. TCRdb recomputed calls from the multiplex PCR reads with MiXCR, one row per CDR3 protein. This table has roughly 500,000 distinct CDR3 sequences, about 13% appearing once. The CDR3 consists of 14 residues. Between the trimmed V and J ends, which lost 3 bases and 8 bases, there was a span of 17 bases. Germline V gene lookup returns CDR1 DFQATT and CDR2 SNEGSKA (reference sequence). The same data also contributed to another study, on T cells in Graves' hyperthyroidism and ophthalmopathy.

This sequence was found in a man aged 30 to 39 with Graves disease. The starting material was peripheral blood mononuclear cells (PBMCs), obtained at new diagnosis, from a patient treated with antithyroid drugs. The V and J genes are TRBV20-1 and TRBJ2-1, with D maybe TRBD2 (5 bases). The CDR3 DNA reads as TGCAGTGCTAGTGGGGTATCGGGGAATTATGAGCAGTTCTTC. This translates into CSASGVSGNYEQFF.